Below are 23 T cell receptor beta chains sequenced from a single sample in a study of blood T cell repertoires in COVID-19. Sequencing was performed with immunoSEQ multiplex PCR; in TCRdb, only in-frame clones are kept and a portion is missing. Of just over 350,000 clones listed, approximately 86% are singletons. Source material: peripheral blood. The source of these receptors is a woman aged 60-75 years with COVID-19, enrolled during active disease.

As DNA, the CDR3 is TGTGCCAGCACCTCTGACAGTTTCTACGAGCAGTACTTC. Amino acid sequence: CASTSDSFYEQYF. This chain connects TRBV6-5 to TRBJ2-7, with a tentative D call TRBD1 (5 bases). Germline V gene lookup returns CDR1 MNHEY and CDR2 SVGAGI. Trimming removed 7 bases from V and 3 bases from J, with 13 bases in between. This CDR3 comprises 13 residues.

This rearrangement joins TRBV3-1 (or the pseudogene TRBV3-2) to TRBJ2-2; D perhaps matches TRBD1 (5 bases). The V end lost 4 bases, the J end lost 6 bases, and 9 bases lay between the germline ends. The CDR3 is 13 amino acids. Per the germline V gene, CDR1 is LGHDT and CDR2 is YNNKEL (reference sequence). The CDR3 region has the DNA TGTGCCAGCAGCCCCCAGGGCCCCGGGGAGCTGTTTTTT. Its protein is CASSPQGPGELFF.

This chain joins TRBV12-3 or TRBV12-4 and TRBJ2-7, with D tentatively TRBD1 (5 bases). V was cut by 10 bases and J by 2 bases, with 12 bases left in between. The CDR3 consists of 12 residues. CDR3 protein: CAIRAFPYEQYF. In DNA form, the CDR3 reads TGTGCCATCAGGGCTTTCCCCTACGAGCAGTACTTC.

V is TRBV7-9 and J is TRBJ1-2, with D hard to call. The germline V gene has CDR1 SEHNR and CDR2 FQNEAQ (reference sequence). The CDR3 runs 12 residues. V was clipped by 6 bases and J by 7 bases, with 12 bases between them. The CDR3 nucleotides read TGTGCCAGCAGTTCGAGTTTCGGTGGCTACACCTTC. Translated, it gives CASSSSFGGYTF.

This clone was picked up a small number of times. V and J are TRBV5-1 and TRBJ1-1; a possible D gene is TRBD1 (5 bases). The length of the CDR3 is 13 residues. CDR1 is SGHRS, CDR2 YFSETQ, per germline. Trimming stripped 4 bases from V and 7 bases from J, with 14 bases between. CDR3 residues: CASSGGWGGEAFF. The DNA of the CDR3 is TGCGCCAGCAGCGGAGGGTGGGGCGGTGAAGCTTTCTTT.

CDR3 residues: CASSFGGRGELFF. The DNA for the CDR3 is TGTGCCAGCAGCTTCGGGGGGCGTGGGGAGCTGTTTTTT. The genes are TRBV5-5 and TRBJ2-2; D might be TRBD2 (7 bases). V lost 2 bases and J 8 bases, leaving 10 bases between the germline ends. Germline CDR1 SGHKS, CDR2 YYEKEE (reference sequence). The CDR3 is 13 amino acids.

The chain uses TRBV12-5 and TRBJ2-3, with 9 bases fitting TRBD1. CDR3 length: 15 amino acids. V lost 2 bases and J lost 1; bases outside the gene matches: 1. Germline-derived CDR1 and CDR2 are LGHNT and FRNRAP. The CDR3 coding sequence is TGTGCTAGTGGTTTGAGGACAGGGGGCACAGATACGCAGTATTTT. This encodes CASGLRTGGTDTQYF.

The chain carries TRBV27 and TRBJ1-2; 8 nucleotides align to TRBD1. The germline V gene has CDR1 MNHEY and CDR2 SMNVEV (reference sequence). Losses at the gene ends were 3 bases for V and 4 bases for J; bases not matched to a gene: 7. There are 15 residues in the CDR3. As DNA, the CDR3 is TGTGCCAGCAGTTTCCAAGGACAGGGAGGCTATGGCTACACCTTC. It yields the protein CASSFQGQGGYGYTF.

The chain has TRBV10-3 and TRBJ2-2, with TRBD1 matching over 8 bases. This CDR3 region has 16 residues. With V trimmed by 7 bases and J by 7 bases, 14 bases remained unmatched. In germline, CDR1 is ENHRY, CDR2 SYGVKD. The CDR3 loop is CAITQTGTGRGGELFF. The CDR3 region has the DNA TGTGCCATCACTCAGACAGGGACAGGTCGGGGCGGGGAGCTGTTTTTT.

In nucleotides, the CDR3 is TGTGCCAGCACTCCCTTAGCCCTCCGGACGGGAGACACAGATACGCAGTATTTT. Encoded protein: CASTPLALRTGDTDTQYF. V usage is TRBV27 and J usage is TRBJ2-3; D is perhaps TRBD2 (6 bases). Germline CDR1 reads MNHEY; CDR2 reads SMNVEV (reference sequence). Trimming stripped 7 bases from V and 2 bases from J, with 25 bases between. The CDR3 extends over 18 amino acids.

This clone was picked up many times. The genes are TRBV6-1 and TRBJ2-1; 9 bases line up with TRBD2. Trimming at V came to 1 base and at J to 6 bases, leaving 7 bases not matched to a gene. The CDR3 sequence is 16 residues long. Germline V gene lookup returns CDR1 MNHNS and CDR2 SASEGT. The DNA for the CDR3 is TGTGCCAGCAGTGAAGTTGCGGGGGGGGTTCTCAATGAGCAGTTCTTC. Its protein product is CASSEVAGGVLNEQFF.

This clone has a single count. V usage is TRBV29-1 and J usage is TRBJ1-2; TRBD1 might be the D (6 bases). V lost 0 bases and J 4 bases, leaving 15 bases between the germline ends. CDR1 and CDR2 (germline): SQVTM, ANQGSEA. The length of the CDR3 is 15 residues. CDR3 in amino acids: CSVEDERGAGYGYTF. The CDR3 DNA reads TGCAGCGTTGAAGATGAGCGGGGGGCGGGCTATGGCTACACCTTC.

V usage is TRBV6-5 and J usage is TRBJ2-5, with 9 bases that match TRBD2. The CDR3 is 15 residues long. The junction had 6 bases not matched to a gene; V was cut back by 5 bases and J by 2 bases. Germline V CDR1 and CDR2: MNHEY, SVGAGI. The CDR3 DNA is TGTGCCAGCAGTCAGTTGCGGGGGGGACAAGAGACCCAGTACTTC. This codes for CASSQLRGGQETQYF.

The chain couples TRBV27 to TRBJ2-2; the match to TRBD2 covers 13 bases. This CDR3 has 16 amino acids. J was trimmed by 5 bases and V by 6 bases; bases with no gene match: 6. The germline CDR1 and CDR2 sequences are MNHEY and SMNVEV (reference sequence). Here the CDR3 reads CASSSLAGGHTGELFF. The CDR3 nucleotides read TGTGCCAGCAGCTCACTAGCGGGGGGGCATACCGGGGAGCTGTTTTTT.

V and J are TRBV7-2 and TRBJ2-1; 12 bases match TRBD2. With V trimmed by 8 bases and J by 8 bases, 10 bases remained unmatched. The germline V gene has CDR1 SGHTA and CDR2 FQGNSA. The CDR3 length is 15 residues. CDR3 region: CASRSSGGAVYEQFF. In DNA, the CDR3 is TGTGCCAGCCGCTCTAGCGGGGGGGCCGTCTATGAGCAGTTCTTC.

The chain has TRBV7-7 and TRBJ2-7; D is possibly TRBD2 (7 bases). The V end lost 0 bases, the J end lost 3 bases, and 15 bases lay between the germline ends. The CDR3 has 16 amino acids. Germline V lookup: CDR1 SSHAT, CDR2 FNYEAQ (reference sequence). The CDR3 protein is CASSLAPPGGNYEQYF. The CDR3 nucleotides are TGTGCCAGCAGCTTAGCCCCCCCGGGGGGCAACTACGAGCAGTACTTC.

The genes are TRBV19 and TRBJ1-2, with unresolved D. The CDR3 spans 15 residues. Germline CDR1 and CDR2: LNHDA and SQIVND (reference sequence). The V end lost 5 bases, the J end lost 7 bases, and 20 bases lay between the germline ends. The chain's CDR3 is CASSSAPQNRGGYTF. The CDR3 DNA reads TGTGCCAGTAGTTCCGCCCCGCAGAACCGGGGTGGCTACACCTTC. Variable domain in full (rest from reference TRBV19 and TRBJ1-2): DGGITQSPKYLFRKEGQNVTLSCEQNLNHDAMYWYRQDPGQGLRLIYYSQIVNDFQKGDIAEGYSVSREKKESFPLTVTSAQKNPTAFYLCASSSAPQNRGGYTFGSGTRLTVV.

CDR3: CASSVTGGTSSYGYTF. In DNA, the CDR3 is TGTGCCAGCAGCGTAACAGGGGGCACCTCAAGCTATGGCTACACCTTC. V is TRBV7-9 and J is TRBJ1-2, with 9 positions matching TRBD1. This CDR3 has 16 amino acids. Germline CDR1 reads SEHNR; CDR2 reads FQNEAQ (reference sequence). The V and J ends lost 5 bases and 4 bases, in that order; junction bases with no gene match: 11.

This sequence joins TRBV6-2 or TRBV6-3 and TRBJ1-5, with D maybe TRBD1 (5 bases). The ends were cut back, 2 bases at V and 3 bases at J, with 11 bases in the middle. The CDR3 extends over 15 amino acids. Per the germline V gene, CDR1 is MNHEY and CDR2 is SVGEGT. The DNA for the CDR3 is TGTGCCAGCAGTTACGAATTGACAGCCAATCAGCCCCAGCATTTT. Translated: CASSYELTANQPQHF.

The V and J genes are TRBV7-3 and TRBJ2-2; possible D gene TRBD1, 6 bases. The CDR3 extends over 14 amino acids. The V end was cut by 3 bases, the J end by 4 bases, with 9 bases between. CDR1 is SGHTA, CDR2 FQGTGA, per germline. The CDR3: CASSFTGSTGELFF. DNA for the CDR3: TGTGCCAGCAGCTTCACAGGGTCCACCGGGGAGCTGTTTTTT. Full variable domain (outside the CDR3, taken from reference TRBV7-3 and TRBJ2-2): GAGVSQTPSNKVTEKGKYVELRCDPISGHTALYWYRQSLGQGPEFLIYFQGTGAADDSGLPNDRFFAVRPEGSVSTLKIQRTERGDSAVYLCASSFTGSTGELFFGEGSRLTVL.

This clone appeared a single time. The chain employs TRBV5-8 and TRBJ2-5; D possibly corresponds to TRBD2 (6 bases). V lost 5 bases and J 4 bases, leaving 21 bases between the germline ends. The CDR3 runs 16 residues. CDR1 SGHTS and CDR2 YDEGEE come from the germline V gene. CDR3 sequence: CASSYHAGSLGETQYF. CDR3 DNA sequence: TGTGCCAGCAGTTACCATGCGGGATCCCTGGGAGAGACCCAGTACTTC.

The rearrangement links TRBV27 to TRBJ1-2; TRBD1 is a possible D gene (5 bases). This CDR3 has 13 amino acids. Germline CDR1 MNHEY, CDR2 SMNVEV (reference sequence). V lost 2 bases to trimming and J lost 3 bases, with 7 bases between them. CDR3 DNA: TGTGCCAGCAGTTTAGGGGCAGACTATGGCTACACCTTC. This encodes CASSLGADYGYTF.

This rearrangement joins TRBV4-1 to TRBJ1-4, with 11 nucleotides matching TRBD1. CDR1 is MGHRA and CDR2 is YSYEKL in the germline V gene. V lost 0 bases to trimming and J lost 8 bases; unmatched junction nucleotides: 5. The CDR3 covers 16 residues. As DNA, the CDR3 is TGCGCCAGCAGCCAAGATTCCAGGACAGGGGGCGAAAAACTGTTTTTT. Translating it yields CASSQDSRTGGEKLFF.